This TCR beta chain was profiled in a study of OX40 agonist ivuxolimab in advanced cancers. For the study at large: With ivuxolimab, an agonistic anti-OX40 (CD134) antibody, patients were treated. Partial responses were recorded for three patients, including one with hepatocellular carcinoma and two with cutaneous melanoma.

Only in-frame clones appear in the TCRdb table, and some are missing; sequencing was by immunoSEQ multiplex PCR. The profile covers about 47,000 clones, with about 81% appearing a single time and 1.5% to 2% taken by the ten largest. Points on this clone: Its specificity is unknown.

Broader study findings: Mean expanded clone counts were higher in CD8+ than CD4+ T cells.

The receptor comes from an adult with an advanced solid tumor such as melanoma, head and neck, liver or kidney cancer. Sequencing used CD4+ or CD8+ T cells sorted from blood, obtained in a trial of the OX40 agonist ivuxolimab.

The chain's CDR3 is CASSSNRGFTYEQYF. The DNA of the CDR3 is TGTGCCAGCAGTTCAAACAGGGGCTTTACCTACGAGCAGTACTTC. The chain uses TRBV28 and TRBJ2-7; TRBD1 aligns across 7 bases. Germline CDR1 and CDR2: MDHEN and SYDVKM. V shed 4 bases and J 2 bases; nucleotides not matched to a gene: 8. This CDR3 comprises 15 residues.